Following are 10 T cell receptor beta chains from one sample sequenced in a study of T cell responses to AZD1222 COVID-19 vaccine. Some clones are missing from TCRdb's copy, which holds only in-frame ones; the method was immunoSEQ multiplex PCR. Of 150,000 to 200,000 clones in the sample, about 92% were seen once. The sample was peripheral blood, taken 28 days after the second AZD1222 dose. These TCRs come from an adult who received the AZD1222 COVID-19 vaccine.

V usage is TRBV6-5 and J usage is TRBJ2-7; 7 positions agree with TRBD1. The CDR3 spans 13 residues. In germline, CDR1 is MNHEY, CDR2 SVGAGI. J lost 1 base, V lost 6 bases, and 3 bases had no gene match. CDR3: CASRLQGSYEQYF. The DNA of the CDR3 is TGTGCCAGCAGGTTACAGGGGTCCTACGAGCAGTACTTC.

The chain links TRBV4-1 to TRBJ1-2; 12 nucleotides agree with TRBD1. V gave up 1 base and J gave up 8 bases; unmatched junction bases: 8. The CDR3 covers 16 residues. The germline CDR1 and CDR2 sequences are MGHRA and YSYEKL. The DNA for the CDR3 is TGCGCCAGCAGCCAAGGGTCCCGGGACAGGGGGCGCGGCTACACCTTC. Translated: CASSQGSRDRGRGYTF.

This sequence joins TRBV5-6 and TRBJ1-2, with no clear D. The CDR3 contains 15 residues. CDR1 is SGHDT, CDR2 YYEEEE, per germline. The V gene lost 0 bases and the J gene lost 8 bases, with 17 bases spanning the gap. CDR3 protein: CASSLVSLSGSGYTF. As DNA, the CDR3 is TGTGCCAGCAGCTTGGTTAGTCTCAGCGGTTCGGGCTACACCTTC.

V and J are TRBV19 and TRBJ2-5; TRBD1 matches 9 bases. Germline-derived CDR1 and CDR2 are LNHDA and SQIVND (reference sequence). V lost 6 bases and J lost 0; bases outside the gene matches: 2. The length of the CDR3 is 14 residues. The DNA for the CDR3 is TGTGCCAGTAGGAGGGACAGGGACCAAGAGACCCAGTACTTC. Residues: CASRRDRDQETQYF.

This clone was counted once. The rearrangement links TRBV20-1 to TRBJ1-1; tentatively, D is TRBD1 (6 bases). CDR1 and CDR2 from the germline V gene are DFQATT and SNEGSKA (reference sequence). The V gene lost 3 bases and the J gene lost 11 bases, with 25 bases spanning the gap. There are 15 residues in the CDR3. The CDR3 spells CSASWGGRAFGGAFF. CDR3 DNA: TGCAGTGCTAGTTGGGGGGGCAGGGCCTTCGGTGGGGCTTTCTTT.

The chain couples TRBV4-1 to TRBJ1-4, with D maybe TRBD1 (6 bases). The ends were cut back, 4 bases at V and 2 bases at J, with 23 bases in the middle. Germline CDR1 MGHRA, CDR2 YSYEKL. This CDR3 region has 19 residues. As DNA, the CDR3 is TGCGCCAGCAGCCTACCCAGGCACCCAGGGAGGGGGACTAATGAAAAACTGTTTTTT. Protein: CASSLPRHPGRGTNEKLFF.

The rearrangement uses TRBV4-1 and TRBJ1-5, with 7 bases aligning to TRBD1. The CDR3 length is 17 residues. The V and J ends lost 5 bases and 2 bases, in that order; junction bases with no gene match: 12. The V gene's germline CDR1 is MGHRA and CDR2 YSYEKL. CDR3 residues: CASSNPPQGIGNQPQHF. Written as DNA, the CDR3 is TGCGCCAGCAGCAATCCTCCACAGGGGATCGGCAATCAGCCCCAGCATTTT.

The chain links TRBV5-4 to TRBJ2-5; D unresolved. This CDR3 has 13 amino acids. Germline assignment: CDR1 SGHNT and CDR2 YYREEE (reference sequence). Trimming left V 1 base short and J 4 bases short, with 8 bases between. CDR3 sequence reads: CASSLLVGETQYF. CDR3 sequence (DNA): TGTGCCAGCAGCTTGTTAGTTGGAGAGACCCAGTACTTC. The variable domain in full, with the rest retrieved from reference TRBV5-4 and TRBJ2-5, is ETGVTQSPTHLIKTRGQQVTLRCSSQSGHNTVSWYQQALGQGPQFIFQYYREEENGRGNFPPRFSGLQFPNYSSELNVNALELDDSALYLCASSLLVGETQYFGPGTRLLVL.

This clone was counted only a few times. This chain links TRBV19 with TRBJ1-5; TRBD1 might be the D (5 bases). This CDR3 region has 15 residues. Germline assignment: CDR1 LNHDA and CDR2 SQIVND (reference sequence). Trimming took 2 bases from V and 6 from J, leaving 14 bases between them. CDR3 amino acids: CASSIWQGISQPQHF. The DNA of the CDR3 is TGTGCCAGTAGTATATGGCAGGGTATTAGTCAGCCCCAGCATTTT. Filled out from reference TRBV19 and TRBJ1-5, the complete variable domain reads DGGITQSPKYLFRKEGQNVTLSCEQNLNHDAMYWYRQDPGQGLRLIYYSQIVNDFQKGDIAEGYSVSREKKESFPLTVTSAQKNPTAFYLCASSIWQGISQPQHFGDGTRLSIL.

The J gene is TRBJ1-2, the V gene TRBV7-9; D gene unclear. This CDR3 has 13 amino acids. Trimming took 1 base from V and 7 from J, leaving 10 bases between them. Germline V gene sequence: CDR1 SEHNR, CDR2 FQNEAQ (reference sequence). CDR3 sequence reads: CASSLEGLVGYTF. The CDR3 nucleotides are TGTGCCAGCAGCTTAGAAGGGTTGGTTGGCTACACCTTC. The variable domain in full, completed from reference TRBV7-9 and TRBJ1-2, reads DTGVSQNPRHKITKRGQNVTFRCDPISEHNRLYWYRQTLGQGPEFLTYFQNEAQLEKSRLLSDRFSAERPKGSFSTLEIQRTEQGDSAMYLCASSLEGLVGYTFGSGTRLTVV.